These T cell receptor beta chains were read from a single sample in a study of molecular identifiers for immune sequencing clone quantification. TCRdb fed the PCR reads into MiXCR, producing one record per CDR3 protein. Here the sample spans 400,000 to 600,000 distinct CDR3 sequences, about 25% being singletons. The sample consisted of naive CD8+ T cells from blood, with Jurkat cell RNA spiked in. The receptors here all came from a human donor in good health. Some libraries in this study had Jurkat cell RNA spiked in. Both conserved end residues are part of each CDR3. The D gene is left open where the match is weak. Clone sizes are given selectively: once, few, many, or a class where the clone is expanded.

j_call,v_call,d_call,clone_size,cdr3_aa,cdr3_nt
TRBJ2-7,TRBV19,.,.,CASSVLGEQYF,TGTGCCAGTAGTGTCCTTGGAGAGCAGTACTTC
TRBJ1-1,TRBV29-1,.,many,CSVWWTGENTEAFF,TGCAGCGTTTGGTGGACGGGGGAGAACACTGAAGCTTTCTTT
TRBJ2-5,TRBV6-2/TRBV6-3,TRBD1,.,CASSATGARETQYF,TGTGCCAGCAGCGCTACAGGGGCGAGAGAGACCCAGTACTTC
TRBJ2-1,TRBV13,.,.,CASSLKMVGDEQFF,TGTGCCAGCAGCCTGAAGATGGTGGGGGATGAGCAGTTCTTC
TRBJ1-1,TRBV19,.,many,CASSGGNTEAFF,TGTGCCAGTAGTGGGGGAAACACTGAAGCTTTCTTT
TRBJ2-7,TRBV6-6,TRBD2,few,CARNLTGLAETYEQYF,TGTGCCAGAAATTTAACCGGACTAGCGGAGACCTACGAGCAGTACTTC
TRBJ2-7,TRBV4-3,.,.,CASSPGRGSTYEQYF,TGCGCCAGCAGCCCCGGTCGGGGCAGTACCTACGAGCAGTACTTC
TRBJ2-1,TRBV6-2/TRBV6-3,TRBD2,.,CASSLRVRGRAGDEQFF,TGTGCCAGCAGCCTCCGAGTTCGCGGGAGGGCCGGGGATGAGCAGTTCTTC
TRBJ1-3,TRBV7-2,.,.,CASSYDSSSGNTIYF,TGTGCCAGCAGCTACGACAGCAGCTCTGGAAACACCATATATTTT
TRBJ1-4,TRBV9,TRBD1,few,CASSVDPTGSTNEKLFF,TGTGCCAGCAGCGTAGACCCGACAGGGTCAACTAATGAAAAACTGTTTTTT
TRBJ2-7,TRBV19,.,few,CASSIGVGSSYEQYF,TGTGCCAGTAGTATAGGGGTTGGGAGCTCCTACGAGCAGTACTTC
TRBJ1-6,TRBV7-2,.,few,CASSLVSPSLWNSPLHF,TGTGCCAGCAGCTTAGTTTCCCCGTCGCTTTGGAATTCACCCCTCCACTTT
TRBJ1-5,TRBV12-2,.,.,CASRSCRDRDNQPQHF,TGTGCAAGTCGCTCGTGCCGGGACAGGGACAATCAGCCCCAGCATTTT
TRBJ2-7,TRBV7-9,.,many,CASRKSGSSYEQYF,TGTGCCAGCCGTAAGAGTGGGTCCTCCTACGAGCAGTACTTC
TRBJ1-1,TRBV19,.,.,CASKQAGTEAFF,TGTGCCAGTAAACAGGCGGGCACTGAAGCTTTCTTT
TRBJ1-2,TRBV4-3,.,few,CASSQDMTQLGYTF,TGCGCCAGCAGCCAAGATATGACACAGCTTGGCTACACCTTC
TRBJ2-2,TRBV9,.,.,CASSVMATNTGELFF,TGTGCCAGCAGCGTAATGGCAACGAACACCGGGGAGCTGTTTTTT
TRBJ2-7,TRBV4-1,TRBD1,.,CASCRPDRGTYEQYF,TGCGCCAGCTGCCGCCCGGACAGGGGAACCTACGAGCAGTACTTC
TRBJ2-3,TRBV27,.,many,CASAYQGIVNTQYF,TGTGCCAGCGCTTATCAGGGGATTGTAAATACGCAGTATTTT
TRBJ1-1,TRBV21-1,.,few,CASSNMTGMTEAFF,TGTGCCAGCAGCAACATGACAGGTATGACTGAAGCTTTCTTT
TRBJ2-5,TRBV2,TRBD1,.,CASTGARETQYF,TGTGCCAGTACAGGGGCAAGGGAGACCCAGTACTTC
TRBJ2-6,TRBV6-2/TRBV6-3,.,many,CASSLLLNVLTF,TGTGCCAGCAGTTTACTACTAAACGTCCTGACTTTC
TRBJ2-1,TRBV15,TRBD2,.,CATSKGLAASSYNEQFF,TGTGCCACCAGCAAAGGACTAGCGGCTAGCTCCTACAATGAGCAGTTCTTC
TRBJ1-6,TRBV9,.,.,CASSVAGSDSPLHF,TGTGCCAGCAGCGTAGCGGGTTCGGATTCACCCCTCCACTTT
TRBJ1-1,TRBV20-1,.,few,CSADNPPEAFF,TGCAGTGCCGACAACCCCCCTGAAGCTTTCTTT
TRBJ2-7,TRBV13,TRBD1,.,CASSPWDRAYEQYF,TGTGCCAGCAGCCCGTGGGACAGAGCCTACGAGCAGTACTTC
TRBJ2-7,TRBV19,TRBD1,.,CASSMGQGVYEQYF,TGTGCCAGTAGTATGGGACAGGGGGTTTACGAGCAGTACTTC
TRBJ1-1,TRBV30,.,.,CAWRARLGTTEAFF,TGTGCCTGGAGAGCCAGACTGGGGACCACTGAAGCTTTCTTT
TRBJ1-2,TRBV2,.,.,CASSVRTAYGYTF,TGTGCCAGCAGTGTTCGGACGGCCTATGGCTACACCTTC
TRBJ2-1,TRBV6-1,.,few,CASSDSYTGYIYEQFF,TGTGCCAGCAGTGACTCGTATACGGGATATATCTATGAGCAGTTCTTC
TRBJ2-7,TRBV20-1,.,few,CSARVGFSYEQYF,TGCAGTGCTAGAGTGGGATTCTCCTACGAGCAGTACTTC
TRBJ2-3,TRBV5-1,TRBD2,.,CASSPEREVRTDTQYF,TGCGCCAGCAGCCCGGAGCGGGAGGTTCGAACAGATACGCAGTATTTT
TRBJ2-3,TRBV7-2,.,many,CASSPAKRTDTQYF,TGTGCCAGCAGCCCAGCGAAACGAACAGATACGCAGTATTTT
TRBJ1-5,TRBV7-6,.,.,CASSLEGNSNQPQNF,TGTGCCAGCAGCTTAGAAGGGAATAGCAATCAGCCCCAGAATTTT
TRBJ1-1,TRBV7-2,.,.,CASSLNRGMNTEAFF,TGTGCCAGCAGCTTAAACAGAGGGATGAACACTGAAGCTTTCTTT
TRBJ2-6,TRBV6-5,.,many,CASSYGGRYSGANVLTF,TGTGCCAGCAGTTACGGTGGACGGTACTCTGGGGCCAACGTCCTGACTTTC
TRBJ2-7,TRBV7-2,TRBD2,few,CASSLATGGGYEQYF,TGTGCCAGCAGCTTAGCGACCGGGGGGGGTTACGAGCAGTACTTC
TRBJ2-7,TRBV7-9,.,many,CASSPSTGAVYEQYF,TGTGCCAGCAGCCCCAGTACGGGGGCAGTCTACGAGCAGTACTTC
TRBJ1-1,TRBV7-9,.,few,CASSMEQGMNTEAFF,TGTGCCAGCAGCATGGAGCAGGGCATGAACACTGAAGCTTTCTTT
TRBJ1-1,TRBV6-5,.,.,CAVGGTGHTEAFF,TGTGCCGTGGGGGGAACCGGGCACACTGAAGCTTTCTTT
TRBJ2-1,TRBV6-6,.,few,CASSPGTLNEQFF,TGTGCCAGCAGCCCCGGGACACTTAATGAGCAGTTCTTC
TRBJ1-1,TRBV11-2,.,many,CASSTPVQVAFF,TGTGCCAGCAGCACACCTGTACAGGTGGCTTTCTTT
TRBJ2-3,TRBV9,TRBD2,many,CASSVAGRLAGGITTDTQYF,TGTGCCAGCAGCGTAGCCGGACGCCTAGCGGGAGGAATTACCACAGATACGCAGTATTTT
TRBJ1-1,TRBV30,.,.,CAWSRTVNTEAFF,TGTGCCTGGAGTCGGACGGTGAACACTGAAGCTTTCTTT
TRBJ2-3,TRBV7-2,.,.,CASRPRRAHYSTDTQYF,TGTGCCAGCCGCCCAAGACGGGCCCACTATTCCACCGATACGCAGTATTTT
TRBJ2-7,TRBV27,.,.,CASSGRDIFLSSYEQCF,TGTGCCAGCAGTGGACGGGACATTTTCCTGAGCTCCTACGAGCAGTGCTTC
TRBJ2-7,TRBV28,.,.,CASSAGALGQYF,TGTGCCAGCAGTGCGGGGGCCTTGGGGCAGTACTTC
TRBJ2-2,TRBV9,.,few,CASSVAGPTELFF,TGTGCCAGCAGCGTAGCGGGACCGACGGAGCTGTTTTTT
TRBJ2-3,TRBV9,.,few,CASSEGEASTDTQYF,TGTGCCAGCAGCGAGGGTGAAGCGTCCACAGATACGCAGTATTTT
TRBJ2-7,TRBV27,.,.,CASRQNWGMAHYEQYF,TGTGCCAGCAGACAGAATTGGGGGATGGCCCACTACGAGCAGTACTTC
TRBJ2-3,TRBV5-1,TRBD2,many,CASSASGRDSTQYF,TGCGCCAGCAGCGCTAGCGGGAGGGACAGTACGCAGTATTTT
TRBJ2-5,TRBV9,.,few,CASSKDGGGETQYF,TGTGCCAGCTCCAAGGATGGAGGAGGGGAGACCCAGTACTTC
TRBJ2-2,TRBV7-7,.,.,CASRGPPGPADTGELFF,TGTGCTAGCCGGGGGCCCCCTGGTCCGGCGGACACCGGGGAGCTGTTTTTT
TRBJ1-5,TRBV12-3/TRBV12-4,TRBD1,.,CASSFETGGTYQPQHF,TGTGCCAGCAGTTTTGAAACAGGGGGCACATATCAGCCCCAGCATTTT
TRBJ2-7,TRBV7-9,.,.,CAITVLGGYEQYF,TGTGCCATCACGGTCTTGGGGGGCTACGAGCAGTACTTC